What follows are 20 T cell receptor beta chains derived from one specimen sequenced in a study of T cells in Graves' hyperthyroidism and ophthalmopathy. Regions amplified from RNA transcripts were the TCR beta CDR3 regions. HTBI primers drove first-round RT-PCR of the TCR CDR3. Each CDR3 protein gets one entry after TCRdb re-called the multiplex PCR reads with MiXCR. This sample yields more than 300,000 distinct CDR3 sequences, of which over 11% are seen a single time; approximately 11% belongs to the top ten. The material sequenced was blood. The receptor set was obtained from an older woman with Graves' hyperthyroidism.

As concerns this clonotype: Just one base apart from a much larger clone, this may be a read error. The chain combines TRBV10-3 with TRBJ1-5; D gene unclear. The germline CDR1 and CDR2 sequences are ENHRY and SYGVKD. The CDR3 has 12 residues. The DNA of the CDR3 is TGTGCAACAAGCCAGGGCAATCAGCCCCAGCATTTT. Translating it yields CATSQGNQPQHF.

This clonotype has at least ten counts. The CDR3 region is CSARPDGKSYGYTF. In DNA form, the CDR3 reads TGCAGTGCTAGACCGGACGGTAAAAGCTATGGCTACACCTTC. The rearrangement links TRBV20-1 to TRBJ1-2, with unresolved D. V was cut by 2 bases and J by 4 bases, with 14 bases left in between. Germline lookup yields CDR1 DFQATT and CDR2 SNEGSKA (reference sequence). CDR3 length equals 14 residues.

This clonotype came up many times. The V gene is TRBV3-1, the J gene TRBJ1-2; maybe TRBD1 (6 bases). CDR3 size: 14 residues. Trimming left V 3 bases short and J 3 bases short, with 11 bases between. Germline assignment: CDR1 LGHDT and CDR2 YNNKEL (reference sequence). As DNA, the CDR3 is TGTGCCAGCAGCCATGCACAGGGACACTATGGCTACACCTTC. Amino acid sequence: CASSHAQGHYGYTF.

The chain joins TRBV24-1 to TRBJ2-3; TRBD2 agrees at 11 bases. After removal of 3 bases from V and 0 bases from J, the junction contained 4 bases not matched to a gene. The CDR3 totals 17 residues. Germline loops: CDR1 KGHDR, CDR2 SFDVKD. The CDR3 bases are TGTGCCACCAGTGATCCCACTAGCGGGGGAAGCACAGATACGCAGTATTTT. Translating it yields CATSDPTSGGSTDTQYF.

This clonotype was seen a few times. This chain uses TRBV5-1 with TRBJ2-5; 12 bases match TRBD1. CDR1 and CDR2 from the germline V gene are SGHRS and YFSETQ. The CDR3 runs 15 residues. Germline trimming cut 3 bases from V and 5 bases from J; bases unmatched to any gene: 5. The chain's CDR3 is CASSSGTGGSETQYF. The DNA for the CDR3 is TGCGCCAGCAGCTCCGGGACAGGGGGCAGTGAGACCCAGTACTTC.

This rearrangement joins TRBV4-2 to TRBJ1-2; D remains ambiguous. V gave up 3 bases and J gave up 5 bases, with 19 bases separating them. The germline gives CDR1 LGHNA, CDR2 YNFKEQ. CDR3 size: 16 residues. CDR3 in amino acids: CASSHQFRGLGYGYTF. Written as DNA, the CDR3 is TGTGCCAGCAGCCACCAATTCCGAGGCCTAGGGTATGGCTACACCTTC.

This clonotype was recorded at least ten times. The V call is TRBV2, the J call TRBJ1-2; D is undetermined. Trimming shortened V by 4 bases and J by 6 bases, and 12 bases separated the two germline ends. Germline V gives CDR1 SNHLY, CDR2 FYNNEI. The CDR3 extends over 13 amino acids. The CDR3 sequence is CASSAITADGYTF. For the CDR3, the DNA is TGTGCCAGCAGTGCGATAACTGCGGATGGCTACACCTTC. The full variable domain, its missing parts supplied by reference TRBV2 and TRBJ1-2, is EPEVTQTPSHQVTQMGQEVILRCVPISNHLYFYWYRQILGQKVEFLVSFYNNEISEKSEIFDDQFSVERPDGSNFTLKIRSTKLEDSAMYFCASSAITADGYTFGSGTRLTVV.

This clonotype showed up just a few times. The rearrangement links TRBV4-2 to TRBJ1-2, with no clear D. CDR1 and CDR2 (germline): LGHNA, YNFKEQ. With 3 bases removed from V and 7 bases from J, the gap between germline ends came to 21 bases. The CDR3 runs to 16 residues. The chain's CDR3 is CASSHLNPGYAAGYTF. The CDR3 region has the DNA TGTGCCAGCAGCCACCTTAACCCAGGTTATGCAGCTGGCTACACCTTC.

About this clonotype: With a much larger clone just one base away, this may be a read error. This chain links TRBV28 with TRBJ1-3; no clear D gene. The germline gives CDR1 MDHEN, CDR2 SYDVKM. This CDR3 is 16 amino acids long. The CDR3 here is CAGSLRKAYGGNTIYF. The CDR3, as DNA: TGTGCCGGCAGTTTAAGGAAGGCTTATGGTGGAAACACCATATATTTT.

This clonotype was recorded many times. V usage is TRBV20-1 and J usage is TRBJ1-1; D possibly corresponds to TRBD1 (5 bases). V was pared by 5 bases and J by 2 bases, with 18 bases between. This CDR3 is 15 amino acids long. The germline V gene has CDR1 DFQATT and CDR2 SNEGSKA (reference sequence). The CDR3 DNA reads as TGCAGTGCTCCTCACCCTTCCCGGGGCAACACTGAAGCTTTCTTT. Protein: CSAPHPSRGNTEAFF.

This clonotype was observed a single time. One end of the junction varies from germline; a read error may be responsible. The chain links TRBV5-1 to TRBJ1-4; a weak D match, TRBD1 (5 bases). The germline CDR1 and CDR2 sequences are SGHRS and YFSETQ. This CDR3 spans 16 amino acids. The CDR3 region has the DNA TGTGCCAGCAGCTTGGGGTGGGGCTCGACTAATGAAAAACTGTTTTTT. Translating gives CASSLGWGSTNEKLFF.

This clonotype was counted at least ten times. CDR3 sequence reads: CSATGTGEETQYF. Here the CDR3 DNA reads TGCAGTGCAACCGGGACAGGGGAGGAGACCCAGTACTTC. The chain links TRBV20-1 to TRBJ2-5; 10 bases line up with TRBD1. V was pared by 6 bases and J by 5 bases, with 6 bases of the junction left unmatched. The CDR3 extends over 13 amino acids. Germline V gives CDR1 DFQATT, CDR2 SNEGSKA (reference sequence).

This clonotype was picked up many times. This sequence joins TRBV9 and TRBJ2-5; TRBD2 matches 10 bases. This CDR3 has 14 amino acids. The trim removed 0 bases at V and 7 bases at J, leaving 3 bases unmatched. Germline CDR1 SGDLS, CDR2 YYNGEE. The CDR3 reads CASSVVSSGGTQYF. In nucleotides, the CDR3 is TGTGCCAGCAGCGTAGTGTCTAGCGGGGGGACCCAGTACTTC.

A word on this clonotype: A much bigger clone sits one base away, suggesting this may be a read error. The chain combines TRBV5-1 with TRBJ2-7; no definite D call. From germline, CDR1 is SGHRS and CDR2 YFSETQ. Trimming left V 2 bases short and J 4 bases short, with 10 bases between. The CDR3 has 13 amino acids. CDR3 region: CASSFDEMYEQYF. The DNA of the CDR3 is TGCGCCAGCAGCTTCGACGAGATGTACGAGCAGTACTTC. The full variable domain, rest sourced from reference TRBV5-1 and TRBJ2-7, is KAGVTQTPRYLIKTRGQQVTLSCSPISGHRSVSWYQQTPGQGLQFLFEYFSETQRNKGNFPGRFSGRQFSNSRSEMNVSTLELGDSALYLCASSFDEMYEQYFGPGTRLTVT.

At least ten counts were recorded for this clonotype. This sequence joins TRBV30 and TRBJ2-1, with 9 bases matching TRBD2. The germline V gene encodes CDR1 GTSNPN and CDR2 SVGIG (reference sequence). J lost 6 bases, V lost 7 bases, and 1 base had no gene match. The CDR3 consists of 11 residues. The CDR3 coding sequence is TGTGCCTTAGCGGGAGCCAATGAGCAGTTCTTC. Translating it yields CALAGANEQFF.

The CDR3 protein is CSARWEGGVETQYF. CDR3 nucleotide sequence: TGCAGTGCTAGATGGGAAGGGGGGGTAGAGACCCAGTACTTC. The V call is TRBV20-1, the J call TRBJ2-5; tentative D call: TRBD2 (7 bases). This CDR3 has 14 residues. The germline gives CDR1 DFQATT, CDR2 SNEGSKA (reference sequence). Trimming stripped 2 bases from V and 4 bases from J, with 14 bases between.

This clonotype turned up a few times. The rearrangement uses TRBV5-1 and TRBJ2-5, with TRBD1 matching over 8 bases. CDR1 and CDR2 (germline): SGHRS, YFSETQ. The length of the CDR3 is 18 residues. V trimming: 0 bases; J trimming: 5 bases; junction bases outside the gene matches: 15. CDR3 region: CASSLGGQGVVGGETQYF. The DNA for the CDR3 is TGCGCCAGCAGCTTGGGCGGACAGGGTGTGGTCGGCGGGGAGACCCAGTACTTC.

The J gene is TRBJ2-7, the V gene TRBV28; 11 nucleotides match TRBD2. The CDR3 contains 13 residues. Germline V lookup: CDR1 MDHEN, CDR2 SYDVKM. J gave up 7 bases and V 5 bases, and 4 bases lay outside the gene matches. CDR3 nucleotides: TGTGCCAGCAGTATTAGCGGGAGGGCTGAGCAGTACTTC. This translates into CASSISGRAEQYF.

This clonotype was picked up many times. The chain carries TRBV5-1 and TRBJ1-2; D remains unclear. This CDR3 is 15 amino acids long. CDR1 SGHRS and CDR2 YFSETQ come from the germline V gene. Trimming took off 2 bases at V and 6 bases at J, with 17 bases between the two ends. In DNA, the CDR3 is TGCGCCAGCAGCTTTCGGTATGGTGAGGAGGATGGCTACACCTTC. It codes for CASSFRYGEEDGYTF.

This clonotype has just a few counts. The chain has TRBV5-1 and TRBJ1-5; D is perhaps TRBD1 (5 bases). This CDR3 is 15 amino acids long. Germline V CDR1 and CDR2: SGHRS, YFSETQ. The V end lost 4 bases, the J end lost 7 bases, and 18 bases lay between the germline ends. CDR3 protein: CASSMGPGKGQPQHF. The DNA for the CDR3 is TGCGCCAGCAGCATGGGACCGGGGAAAGGGCAGCCCCAGCATTTT.